This T cell receptor (beta chain) is from a study of blood T cell repertoires in COVID-19. Study summary: Italy, Spain and the United States were the sources of the convalescent and acute COVID-19 samples. Sources were T cells, B-cell-depleted T cells, or PBMCs; the material itself was cDNA or gDNA.

In germline, CDR1 is LNHNV, CDR2 YYDKDF (reference sequence). V lost 0 bases, J lost 6 bases, and 7 bases lay in between. This CDR3 has 13 residues. Original processing notes: Researchers report that nucleated cell counts were estimated from reference gene primer amplification. Clones were sequenced by immunoSEQ multiplex PCR, and TCRdb holds only the in-frame ones, with some missing. V and J calls and clone size are copied from that table; D and trimming were computed from the DNA. This table has some 130,000 clones, almost 80% appearing once. The rearrangement links TRBV15 to TRBJ2-3; no reliable D call. This TCR was recovered from a man in his sixties who had recovered from COVID-19. Sequencing input: peripheral blood. CDR3 DNA: TGTGCCACCAGCAGAGACTGGAGCGATACGCAGTATTTT. Translated, it gives CATSRDWSDTQYF.